The present TCR beta chain was sequenced within a study of T-cell reconstitution after alpha-beta-depleted transplantation in children. Study outcomes and limitations: TCRbeta diversity was high at day 60 in some patients (a result of surviving recipient T cells and thymic progenitors). Reported findings indicate that, about two months after transplant, alpha-beta T cells came from several hundred expanded clones, which were derived from non-depleted graft cells. One year after transplant, T-cell counts and diversity came mostly from newly produced T cells.

Unique molecular identifiers featured in how the TCRbeta library was prepared. TCRdb analysed the PCR reads with MiXCR anew, one entry per CDR3 protein. The data contain approximately 980,000 distinct CDR3 sequences, around 30% of them singletons. CDR3 length: 15 amino acids. V dropped 3 bases and J dropped 4 bases, with 13 bases sitting between them. Germline lookup yields CDR1 SGHAT and CDR2 FQDESV (reference sequence). For this clonotype: Its antigen is not identified.

The sequenced sample was PBMCs, mostly from graft donor cells, obtained 360 days after TCRalphabeta/CD19-depleted stem cell transplant. The receptor was isolated from a boy younger than two who had a stem cell transplant for SCID, so the T cells may come from the graft donor. V gene TRBV11-1 combines with J gene TRBJ2-1; D perhaps matches TRBD2 (6 bases). CDR3 in amino acids: CASSLEGSVYNEQFF. CDR3 DNA: TGTGCCAGCAGCTTGGAGGGGTCGGTTTACAATGAGCAGTTCTTC.